This TCR beta chain is drawn from a study of graft-versus-host responses after intestinal transplantation. A word on this clone: Its antigen remains unidentified.

The germline V gene encodes CDR1 SNHLY and CDR2 FYNNEI. The CDR3 runs 14 residues. V was cut by 2 bases and J by 6 bases, with 13 bases left in between. This table comes from immunoSEQ multiplex PCR, and its TCRdb copy is limited to in-frame clones, with some not included. The sample has under 95,000 clones, about 88% seen once. The receptor's source is a human donor who was the organ donor for an intestinal transplant. The source was unstimulated CD4+ T cells sorted from spleen or lymph node cells, collected before transplant. The rearrangement joins TRBV2 to TRBJ1-2; D gene unclear. The CDR3 here is CASSERVNGNGYTF. The DNA for the CDR3 is TGTGCCAGCAGTGAACGGGTGAACGGAAATGGCTACACCTTC. Together with reference TRBV2 and TRBJ1-2, the CDR3 gives the full variable domain: EPEVTQTPSHQVTQMGQEVILRCVPISNHLYFYWYRQILGQKVEFLVSFYNNEISEKSEIFDDQFSVERPDGSNFTLKIRSTKLEDSAMYFCASSERVNGNGYTFGSGTRLTVV.